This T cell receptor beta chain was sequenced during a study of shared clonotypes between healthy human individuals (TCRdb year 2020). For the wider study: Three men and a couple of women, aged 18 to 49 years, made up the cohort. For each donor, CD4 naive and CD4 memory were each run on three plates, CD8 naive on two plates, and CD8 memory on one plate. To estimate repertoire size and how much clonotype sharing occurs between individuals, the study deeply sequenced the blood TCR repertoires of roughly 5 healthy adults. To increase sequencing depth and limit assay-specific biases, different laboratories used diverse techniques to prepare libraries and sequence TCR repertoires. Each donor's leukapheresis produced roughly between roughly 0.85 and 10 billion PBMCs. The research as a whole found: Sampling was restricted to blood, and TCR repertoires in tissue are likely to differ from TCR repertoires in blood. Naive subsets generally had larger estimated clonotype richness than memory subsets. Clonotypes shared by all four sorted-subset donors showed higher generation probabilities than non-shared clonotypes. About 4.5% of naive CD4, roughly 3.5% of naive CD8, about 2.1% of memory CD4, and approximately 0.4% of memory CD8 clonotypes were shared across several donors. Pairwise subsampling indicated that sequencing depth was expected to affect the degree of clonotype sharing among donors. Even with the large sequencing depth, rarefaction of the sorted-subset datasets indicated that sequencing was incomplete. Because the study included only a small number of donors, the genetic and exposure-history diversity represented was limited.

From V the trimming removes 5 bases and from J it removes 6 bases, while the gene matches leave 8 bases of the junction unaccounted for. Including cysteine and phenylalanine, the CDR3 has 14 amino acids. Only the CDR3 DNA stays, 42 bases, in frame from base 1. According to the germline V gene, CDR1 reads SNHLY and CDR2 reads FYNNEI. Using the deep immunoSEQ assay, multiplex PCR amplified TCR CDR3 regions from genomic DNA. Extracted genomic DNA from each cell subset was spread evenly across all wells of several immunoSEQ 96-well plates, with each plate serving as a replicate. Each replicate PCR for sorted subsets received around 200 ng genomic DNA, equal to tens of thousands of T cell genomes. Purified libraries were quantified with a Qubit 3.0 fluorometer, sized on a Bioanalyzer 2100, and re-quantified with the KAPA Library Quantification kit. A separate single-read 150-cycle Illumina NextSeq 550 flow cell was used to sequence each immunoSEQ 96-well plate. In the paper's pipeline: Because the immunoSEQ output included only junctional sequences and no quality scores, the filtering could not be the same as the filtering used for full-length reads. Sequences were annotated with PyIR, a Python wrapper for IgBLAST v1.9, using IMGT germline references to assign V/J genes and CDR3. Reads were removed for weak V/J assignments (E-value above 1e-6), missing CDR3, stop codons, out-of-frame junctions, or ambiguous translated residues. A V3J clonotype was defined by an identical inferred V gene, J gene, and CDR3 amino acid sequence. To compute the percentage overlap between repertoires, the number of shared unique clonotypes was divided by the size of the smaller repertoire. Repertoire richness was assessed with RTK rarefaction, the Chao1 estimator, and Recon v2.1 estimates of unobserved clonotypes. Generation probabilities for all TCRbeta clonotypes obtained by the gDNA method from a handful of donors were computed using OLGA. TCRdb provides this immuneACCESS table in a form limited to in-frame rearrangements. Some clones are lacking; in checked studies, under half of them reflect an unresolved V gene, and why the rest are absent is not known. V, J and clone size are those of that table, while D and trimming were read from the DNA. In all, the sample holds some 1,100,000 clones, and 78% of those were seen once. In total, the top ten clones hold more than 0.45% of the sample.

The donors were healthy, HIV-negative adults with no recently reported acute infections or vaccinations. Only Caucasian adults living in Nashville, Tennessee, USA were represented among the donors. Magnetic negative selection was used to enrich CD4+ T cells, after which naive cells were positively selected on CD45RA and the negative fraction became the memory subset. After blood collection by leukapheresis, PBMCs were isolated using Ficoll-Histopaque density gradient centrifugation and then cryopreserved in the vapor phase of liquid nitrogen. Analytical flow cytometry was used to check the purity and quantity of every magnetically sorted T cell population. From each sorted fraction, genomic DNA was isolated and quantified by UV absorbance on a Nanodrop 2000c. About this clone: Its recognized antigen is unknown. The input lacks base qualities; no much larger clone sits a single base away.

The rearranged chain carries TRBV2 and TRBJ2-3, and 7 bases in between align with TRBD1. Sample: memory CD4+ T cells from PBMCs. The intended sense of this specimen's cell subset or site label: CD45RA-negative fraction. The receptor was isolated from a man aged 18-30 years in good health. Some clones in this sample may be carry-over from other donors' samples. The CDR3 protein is CASSLNRGADTQYF. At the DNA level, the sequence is TGTGCCAGCAGTCTCAACAGGGGTGCGGATACGCAGTATTTT.